The 28 T cell receptor beta chains presented below share a single source sample, sequenced in a study of CD8 T cells in Susac syndrome (dated by TCRdb to the late 2010s). The library was produced with the immunoSEQ multiplex PCR assay. RNA was extracted using the RNeasy kit, and about 0.45 to 1 microgram was reverse transcribed with random hexamers. In TCRdb, the public reads were trimmed at Q25 with fastp and aligned with MiXCR, with productive beta chains retained. Rows with a matching CDR3 protein are joined into one entry that keeps the most common DNA and genes. The sample has fewer than 350,000 distinct CDR3 sequences on record, about 91% of them singletons. More than 0.06% of the sample rests with the top ten. The sample taken for sequencing was CD4+ T cells from PBMCs. The source is a human donor with multiple sclerosis.

The rearrangement links TRBV12-5 to TRBJ2-1; D possibly uses TRBD1 or TRBD2 (6 bases each). CDR1 and CDR2 from the germline V gene are LGHNT and FRNRAP. Trimming took off 5 bases at V and 0 bases at J, with 14 bases between the two ends. The CDR3 is made up of 16 amino acids. For the CDR3, the DNA is TGTGCTAGTGGTGGGGGGCCTATTCGCTCCTACAATGAGCAGTTCTTC. It codes for CASGGGPIRSYNEQFF.

The V call is TRBV29-1, the J call TRBJ1-2; TRBD1 is a possible D gene (6 bases). This CDR3 spans 14 amino acids. The V and J ends lost 2 bases and 4 bases respectively, with 14 bases between them. Per germline, CDR1 SQVTM and CDR2 ANQGSEA. CDR3 DNA: TGCAGCGTTGAACCCAGGGGAATCCCCTATGGCTACACCTTC. As protein: CSVEPRGIPYGYTF.

This CDR3 is CASSKGTGDFHEAFF. CDR3 DNA: TGCGCCAGCAGCAAGGGGACAGGGGACTTTCATGAAGCTTTCTTT. The chain uses TRBV5-1 and TRBJ1-1; 10 bases line up with TRBD1. The CDR3 spans 15 residues. Germline loops: CDR1 SGHRS, CDR2 YFSETQ. V shed 4 bases and J 7 bases; nucleotides not matched to a gene: 10.

The chain uses TRBV6-1 and TRBJ1-2; D gene unclear. The CDR3 runs 14 residues. Germline V lookup: CDR1 MNHNS, CDR2 SASEGT. V was shortened by 3 bases and J by 5 bases, with 13 bases between the two germline ends. CDR3 coding DNA: TGTGCCAGCAGTGATCGAGGATTCGAATATGGCTACACCTTC. Its protein is CASSDRGFEYGYTF.

The chain carries TRBV27 and TRBJ1-1; tentative D call: TRBD1 (5 bases). Deletions cut 1 base from V and 11 bases from J, with 14 bases between. The CDR3 is 13 residues long. Germline loops: CDR1 MNHEY, CDR2 SMNVEV (reference sequence). CDR3 amino acids: CASSLFPGVKAFF. CDR3 DNA: TGTGCCAGCAGTTTATTTCCGGGGGTGAAGGCTTTCTTT.

The V call is TRBV20-1, the J call TRBJ2-2; D possibly corresponds to TRBD2 (6 bases). The CDR3 length is 17 residues. The V gene's germline CDR1 is DFQATT and CDR2 SNEGSKA (reference sequence). V lost 2 bases and J lost 1, with 17 bases in between. The CDR3 loop reads CSARLRGRDGNTGELFF. CDR3 DNA sequence: TGCAGTGCTAGACTCCGTGGGCGGGATGGGAACACCGGGGAGCTGTTTTTT.

The chain employs TRBV7-4 and TRBJ1-5, with D possibly being TRBD1 (6 bases). The CDR3 has 16 amino acids. V lost 5 bases and J lost 2, with 16 bases in between. The germline gives CDR1 SGHVT, CDR2 SQSDAQ. The CDR3 reads CASSGGAVSGNQPQHF. In DNA, the CDR3 is TGTGCCAGCAGCGGGGGGGCTGTAAGTGGCAATCAGCCCCAGCATTTT.

The genes are TRBV15 and TRBJ2-3; D gene ambiguous. Germline CDR1 is LNHNV and CDR2 is YYDKDF (reference sequence). The V and J ends lost 0 bases and 7 bases respectively, with 14 bases between them. This CDR3 has 15 residues. CDR3 bases: TGTGCCACCAGCAGAGATGTAGGTCCTGGGAATACGCAGTATTTT. Its translation is CATSRDVGPGNTQYF.

The chain uses TRBV6-1 and TRBJ2-2, with 7 positions matching TRBD1. V shed 2 bases, J shed 0 bases, and the junction held 3 bases outside the gene matches. The germline V gene has CDR1 MNHNS and CDR2 SASEGT. This CDR3 spans 16 amino acids. CDR3 sequence (DNA): TGTGCCAGCAGTGAACAGGGGACAGCGAACACCGGGGAGCTGTTTTTT. Protein sequence: CASSEQGTANTGELFF.

In this sample, this clonotype turned up once. The chain is built from TRBV20-1 and TRBJ2-5; no reliable D call. Trimming stripped 5 bases from V and 5 bases from J, with 12 bases between. Germline CDR1 reads DFQATT; CDR2 reads SNEGSKA (reference sequence). This CDR3 is built from 12 residues. The CDR3, as DNA: TGCAGTGCTTCGGTAATGGGGGAGACCCAGTACTTC. It is translated as CSASVMGETQYF.

The chain recombines TRBV20-1 with TRBJ2-1; TRBD2 matches at 8 bases. V lost 3 bases to trimming and J lost 10 bases; unmatched junction nucleotides: 8. CDR1 DFQATT and CDR2 SNEGSKA come from the germline V gene (reference sequence). CDR3 size: 13 residues. The CDR3 DNA reads TGCAGTGCTAGCGGCGAGACGGGGGGGGAGCAGTTCTTC. The encoded protein is CSASGETGGEQFF.

The V call is TRBV5-1, the J call TRBJ2-3, with 7 bases lining up with TRBD2. This CDR3 has 17 residues. The germline V gene has CDR1 SGHRS and CDR2 YFSETQ. The V and J ends lost 0 bases and 5 bases, in that order; junction bases with no gene match: 12. In DNA form, the CDR3 reads TGCGCCAGCAGCTTGGCCGCTAGCGGAGTGGTAGGAGATACGCAGTATTTT. Translation gives CASSLAASGVVGDTQYF.

The chain employs TRBV20-1 and TRBJ2-3; 7 bases agree with TRBD1. Germline V gene sequence: CDR1 DFQATT, CDR2 SNEGSKA (reference sequence). The CDR3 has 12 amino acids. CDR3: CSLQGWSDTQYF. Here the CDR3 DNA reads TGCAGCCTACAGGGGTGGTCAGATACGCAGTATTTT.

The chain is built from TRBV15 and TRBJ2-6, with D possibly called TRBD1 or TRBD2 (5 bases each). CDR3 length: 15 residues. The V gene's germline CDR1 is LNHNV and CDR2 YYDKDF (reference sequence). The V gene lost 6 bases and the J gene lost 2 bases, with 11 bases spanning the gap. CDR3 nucleotides: TGTGCCACCAGAATGGGGGTTACTGGGGCCAACGTCCTGACTTTC. It codes for CATRMGVTGANVLTF.

The rearrangement uses TRBV11-1 and TRBJ2-5; TRBD1 matches 8 bases. CDR3 length: 13 amino acids. The V and J ends lost 6 bases and 4 bases, in that order; junction bases with no gene match: 4. Per germline, CDR1 SGHAT and CDR2 FQDESV (reference sequence). CDR3 loop: CASRSTGVETQYF. The CDR3 nucleotides are TGTGCCAGCAGATCGACAGGGGTAGAGACCCAGTACTTC.

The chain recombines TRBV11-2 with TRBJ2-7; 8 nucleotides line up with TRBD2. CDR3 length: 14 amino acids. Germline CDR1 SGHAT, CDR2 FQNNGV. J gave up 4 bases and V 3 bases, and 5 bases lay outside the gene matches. The CDR3 bases are TGTGCCAGCAGCTTGGCGGGGGGTAAATACGAGCAGTACTTC. Translated, it gives CASSLAGGKYEQYF.

The chain links TRBV7-9 to TRBJ2-7; 7 positions match TRBD2. The germline V gene encodes CDR1 SEHNR and CDR2 FQNEAQ (reference sequence). The length of the CDR3 is 16 residues. Trimming took 4 bases from V and 3 from J; bases not matched to a gene: 12. CDR3 in DNA: TGTGCCAGCAGCTCTGACCGGGACTACCCAAACTACGAGCAGTACTTC. As protein: CASSSDRDYPNYEQYF.

V and J are TRBV27 and TRBJ1-2; the match to TRBD1 covers 10 bases. The CDR3 loop spans 17 amino acids. CDR1 and CDR2 (germline): MNHEY, SMNVEV (reference sequence). V was pared by 0 bases and J by 4 bases, with 8 bases of the junction left unmatched. The CDR3 DNA reads as TGTGCCAGCAGTTTATCGGGGACAGGGGCGTTGACCTATGGCTACACCTTC. Translation gives CASSLSGTGALTYGYTF.

This clonotype appeared a single time. The V call is TRBV30, the J call TRBJ1-1; TRBD1 aligns across 7 bases. The V segment lost 5 bases and the J segment 4 bases; nucleotides outside the gene matches: 7. The germline gives CDR1 GTSNPN, CDR2 SVGIG (reference sequence). The CDR3 has 13 residues. CDR3 DNA: TGTGCCTGGCGTAAGGGGGCTGGCACTGAAGCTTTCTTT. Translated, it gives CAWRKGAGTEAFF.

The chain links TRBV20-1 to TRBJ2-7, with D uncertain. This CDR3 spans 11 amino acids. In germline, CDR1 is DFQATT, CDR2 SNEGSKA (reference sequence). Trimming shortened V by 0 bases and J by 9 bases, and 9 bases separated the two germline ends. CDR3 sequence reads: CSARDRVGQYF. CDR3 nucleotide sequence: TGCAGTGCTAGAGATAGGGTGGGGCAGTACTTC.

This chain uses TRBV29-1 with TRBJ2-2; TRBD2 aligns across 8 bases. With 4 bases clipped from V and 3 bases from J, the junction kept 4 bases outside the gene matches. The CDR3 spans 14 residues. The germline V gene has CDR1 SQVTM and CDR2 ANQGSEA. The CDR3 region is CSVGPAGDTGELFF. DNA for the CDR3: TGCAGCGTTGGCCCAGCGGGGGACACCGGGGAGCTGTTTTTT.

The rearrangement links TRBV7-3 to TRBJ2-2; possible D gene TRBD2, 6 bases. Per germline, CDR1 SGHTA and CDR2 FQGTGA. The CDR3 extends over 14 amino acids. Trimming took off 5 bases at V and 7 bases at J, with 14 bases between the two ends. This chain's CDR3 is CASSAGTRVGELFF. CDR3 sequence (DNA): TGTGCCAGCAGCGCCGGGACTCGGGTCGGGGAGCTGTTTTTT.

The V call is TRBV25-1, the J call TRBJ1-2; the D is unclear. The CDR3 extends over 11 amino acids. Per the germline V gene, CDR1 is MGHDK and CDR2 is SYGVNS. V was shortened by 7 bases and J by 7 bases, with 10 bases between the two germline ends. The CDR3 here is CASNGGLGYTF. The CDR3 DNA reads TGTGCCAGCAACGGTGGTCTTGGCTACACCTTC.

The chain carries TRBV19 and TRBJ2-7, with D possibly matching TRBD1 (6 bases). This CDR3 has 15 residues. Trimming removed 8 bases at V and 2 bases at J, with 19 bases between. In germline, CDR1 is LNHDA, CDR2 SQIVND (reference sequence). The DNA of the CDR3 is TGTGCCAGTCGTGGTCAAGTGACAGGCCCCTACGAGCAGTACTTC. It codes for CASRGQVTGPYEQYF.

The chain employs TRBV5-1 and TRBJ2-3, with 12 bases fitting TRBD2. After removal of 4 bases from V and 0 bases from J, the junction contained 6 bases not matched to a gene. In germline, CDR1 is SGHRS, CDR2 YFSETQ. This CDR3 contains 17 residues. The CDR3: CASSPGLAGLSTDTQYF. In nucleotides, the CDR3 is TGCGCCAGCAGCCCGGGACTAGCGGGCCTAAGCACAGATACGCAGTATTTT.

This clonotype occurred once. The chain has TRBV30 and TRBJ1-2; 9 bases fit TRBD1. The CDR3 is 16 residues long. Trimming at V came to 3 bases and at J to 1 base, leaving 9 bases not matched to a gene. The germline gives CDR1 GTSNPN, CDR2 SVGIG (reference sequence). In nucleotides, the CDR3 is TGTGCCTGGAGCCCAGGGACAGGGTGGGTTAACTATGGCTACACCTTC. Its protein product is CAWSPGTGWVNYGYTF.

The genes are TRBV20-1 and TRBJ2-7; possible D gene TRBD2, 6 bases. This CDR3 contains 14 residues. V lost 4 bases, J lost 2 bases, and 15 bases lay in between. CDR1 is DFQATT, CDR2 SNEGSKA, per germline (reference sequence). CDR3 nucleotide sequence: TGCAGTGCTATTGGGGGGTCTAATACCTACGAGCAGTACTTC. Its translation is CSAIGGSNTYEQYF.

This sequence joins TRBV18 and TRBJ1-2, with D uncertain. V lost 0 bases and J lost 8, with 13 bases in between. CDR3 length equals 14 residues. Germline loops: CDR1 KGHSH, CDR2 LQKENI. The CDR3 nucleotides are TGTGCCAGCTCACCACCCTCCGTTGGCGGAGGCTACACCTTC. It is translated as CASSPPSVGGGYTF.